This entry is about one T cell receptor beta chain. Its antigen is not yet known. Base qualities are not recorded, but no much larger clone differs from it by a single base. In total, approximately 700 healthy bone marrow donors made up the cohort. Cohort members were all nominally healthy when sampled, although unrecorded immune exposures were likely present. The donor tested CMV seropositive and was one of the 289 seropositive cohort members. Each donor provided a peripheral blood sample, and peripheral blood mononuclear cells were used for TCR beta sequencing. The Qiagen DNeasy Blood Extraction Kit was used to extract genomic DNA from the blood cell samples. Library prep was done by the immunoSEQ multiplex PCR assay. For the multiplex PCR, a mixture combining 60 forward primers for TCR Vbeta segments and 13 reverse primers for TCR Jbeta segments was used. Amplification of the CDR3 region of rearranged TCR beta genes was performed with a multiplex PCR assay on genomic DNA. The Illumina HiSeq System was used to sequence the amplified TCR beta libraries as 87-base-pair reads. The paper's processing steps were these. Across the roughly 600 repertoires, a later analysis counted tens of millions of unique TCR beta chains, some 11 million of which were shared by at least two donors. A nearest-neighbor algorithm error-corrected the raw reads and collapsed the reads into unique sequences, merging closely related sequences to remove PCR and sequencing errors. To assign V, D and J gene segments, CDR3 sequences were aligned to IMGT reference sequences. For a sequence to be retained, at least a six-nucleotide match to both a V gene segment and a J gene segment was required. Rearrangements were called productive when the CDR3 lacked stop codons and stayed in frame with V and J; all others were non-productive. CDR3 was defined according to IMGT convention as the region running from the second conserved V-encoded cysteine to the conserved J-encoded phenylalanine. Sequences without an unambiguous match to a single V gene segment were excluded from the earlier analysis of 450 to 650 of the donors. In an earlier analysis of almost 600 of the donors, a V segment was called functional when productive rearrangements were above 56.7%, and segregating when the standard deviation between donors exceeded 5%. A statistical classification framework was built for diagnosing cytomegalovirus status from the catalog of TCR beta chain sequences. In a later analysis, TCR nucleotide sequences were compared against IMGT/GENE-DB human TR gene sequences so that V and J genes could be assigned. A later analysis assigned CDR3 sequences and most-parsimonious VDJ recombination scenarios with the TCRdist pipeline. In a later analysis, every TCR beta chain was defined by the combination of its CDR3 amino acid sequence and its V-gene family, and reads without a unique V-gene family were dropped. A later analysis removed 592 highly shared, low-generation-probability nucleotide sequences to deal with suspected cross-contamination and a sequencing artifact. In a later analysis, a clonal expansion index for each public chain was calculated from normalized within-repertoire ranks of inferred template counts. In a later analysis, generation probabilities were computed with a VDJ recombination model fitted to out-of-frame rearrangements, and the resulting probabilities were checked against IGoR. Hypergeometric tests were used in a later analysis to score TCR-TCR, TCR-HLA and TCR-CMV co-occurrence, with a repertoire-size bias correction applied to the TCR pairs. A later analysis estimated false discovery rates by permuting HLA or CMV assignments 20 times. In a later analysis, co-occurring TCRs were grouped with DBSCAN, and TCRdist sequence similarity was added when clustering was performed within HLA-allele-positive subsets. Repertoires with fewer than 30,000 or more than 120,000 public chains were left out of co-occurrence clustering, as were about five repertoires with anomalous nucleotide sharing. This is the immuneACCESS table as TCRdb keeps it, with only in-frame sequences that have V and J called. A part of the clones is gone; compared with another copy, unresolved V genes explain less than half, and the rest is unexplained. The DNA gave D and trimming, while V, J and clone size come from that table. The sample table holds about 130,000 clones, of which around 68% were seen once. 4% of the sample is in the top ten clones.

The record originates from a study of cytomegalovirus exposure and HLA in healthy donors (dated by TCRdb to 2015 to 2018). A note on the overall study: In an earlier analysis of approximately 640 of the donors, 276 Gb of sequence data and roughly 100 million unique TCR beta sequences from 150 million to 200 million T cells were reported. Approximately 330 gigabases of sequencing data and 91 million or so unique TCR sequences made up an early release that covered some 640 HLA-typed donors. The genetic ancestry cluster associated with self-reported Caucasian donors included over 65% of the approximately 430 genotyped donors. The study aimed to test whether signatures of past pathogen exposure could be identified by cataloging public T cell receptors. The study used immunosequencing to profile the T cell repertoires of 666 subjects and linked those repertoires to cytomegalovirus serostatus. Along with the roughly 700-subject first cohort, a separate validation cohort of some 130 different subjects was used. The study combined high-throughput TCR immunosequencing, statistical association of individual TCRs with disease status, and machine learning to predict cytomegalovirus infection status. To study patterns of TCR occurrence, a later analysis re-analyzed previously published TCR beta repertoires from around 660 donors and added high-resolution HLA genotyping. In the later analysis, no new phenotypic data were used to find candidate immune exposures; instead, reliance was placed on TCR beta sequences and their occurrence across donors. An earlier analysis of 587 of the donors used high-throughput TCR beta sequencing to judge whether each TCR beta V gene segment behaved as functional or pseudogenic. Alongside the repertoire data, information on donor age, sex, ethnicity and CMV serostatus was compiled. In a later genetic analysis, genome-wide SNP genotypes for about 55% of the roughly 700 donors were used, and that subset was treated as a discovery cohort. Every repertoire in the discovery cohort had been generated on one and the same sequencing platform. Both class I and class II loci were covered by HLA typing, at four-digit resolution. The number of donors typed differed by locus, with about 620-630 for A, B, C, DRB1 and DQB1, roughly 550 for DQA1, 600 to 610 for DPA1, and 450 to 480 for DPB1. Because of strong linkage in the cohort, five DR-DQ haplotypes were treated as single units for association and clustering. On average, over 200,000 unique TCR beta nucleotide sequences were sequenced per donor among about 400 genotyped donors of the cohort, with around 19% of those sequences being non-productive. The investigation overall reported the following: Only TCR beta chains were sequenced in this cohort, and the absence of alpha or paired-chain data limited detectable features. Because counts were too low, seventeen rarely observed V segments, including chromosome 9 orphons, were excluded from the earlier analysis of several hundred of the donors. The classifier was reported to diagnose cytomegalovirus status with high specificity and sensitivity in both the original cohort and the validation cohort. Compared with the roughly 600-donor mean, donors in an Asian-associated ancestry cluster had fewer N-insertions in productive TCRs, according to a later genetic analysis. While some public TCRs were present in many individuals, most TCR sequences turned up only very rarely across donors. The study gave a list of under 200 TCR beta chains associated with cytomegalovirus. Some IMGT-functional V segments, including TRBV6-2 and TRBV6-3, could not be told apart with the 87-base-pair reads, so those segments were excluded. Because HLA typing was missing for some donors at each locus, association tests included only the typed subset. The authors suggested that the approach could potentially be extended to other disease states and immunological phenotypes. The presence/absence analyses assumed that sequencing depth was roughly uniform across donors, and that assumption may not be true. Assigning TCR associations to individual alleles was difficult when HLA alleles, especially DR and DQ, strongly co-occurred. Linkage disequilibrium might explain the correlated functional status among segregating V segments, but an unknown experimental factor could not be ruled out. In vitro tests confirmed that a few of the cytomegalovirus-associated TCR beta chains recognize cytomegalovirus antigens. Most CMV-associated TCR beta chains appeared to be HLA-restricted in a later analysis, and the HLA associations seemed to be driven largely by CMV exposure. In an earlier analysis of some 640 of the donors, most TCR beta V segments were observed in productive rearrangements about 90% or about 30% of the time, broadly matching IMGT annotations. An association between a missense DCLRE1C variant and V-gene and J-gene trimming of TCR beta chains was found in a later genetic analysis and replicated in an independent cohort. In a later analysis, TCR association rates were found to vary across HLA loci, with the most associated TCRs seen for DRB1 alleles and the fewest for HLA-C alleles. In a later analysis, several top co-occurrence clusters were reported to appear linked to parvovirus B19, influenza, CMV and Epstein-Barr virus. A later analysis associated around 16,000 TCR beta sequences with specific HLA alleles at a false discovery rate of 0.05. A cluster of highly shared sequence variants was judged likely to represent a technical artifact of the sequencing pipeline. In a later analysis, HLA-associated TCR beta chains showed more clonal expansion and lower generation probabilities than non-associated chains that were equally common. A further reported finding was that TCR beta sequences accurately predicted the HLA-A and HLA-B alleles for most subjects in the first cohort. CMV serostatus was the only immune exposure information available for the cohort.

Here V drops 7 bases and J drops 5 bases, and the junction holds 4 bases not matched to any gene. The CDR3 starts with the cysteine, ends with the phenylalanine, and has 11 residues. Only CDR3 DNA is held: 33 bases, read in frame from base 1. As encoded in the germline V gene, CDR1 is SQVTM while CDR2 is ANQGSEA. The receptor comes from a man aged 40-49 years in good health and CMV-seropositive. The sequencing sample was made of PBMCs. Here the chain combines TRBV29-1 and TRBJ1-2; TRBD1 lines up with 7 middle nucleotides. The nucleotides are TGCAGCGCGACAGGGTATTATGGCTACACCTTC. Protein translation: CSATGYYGYTF.